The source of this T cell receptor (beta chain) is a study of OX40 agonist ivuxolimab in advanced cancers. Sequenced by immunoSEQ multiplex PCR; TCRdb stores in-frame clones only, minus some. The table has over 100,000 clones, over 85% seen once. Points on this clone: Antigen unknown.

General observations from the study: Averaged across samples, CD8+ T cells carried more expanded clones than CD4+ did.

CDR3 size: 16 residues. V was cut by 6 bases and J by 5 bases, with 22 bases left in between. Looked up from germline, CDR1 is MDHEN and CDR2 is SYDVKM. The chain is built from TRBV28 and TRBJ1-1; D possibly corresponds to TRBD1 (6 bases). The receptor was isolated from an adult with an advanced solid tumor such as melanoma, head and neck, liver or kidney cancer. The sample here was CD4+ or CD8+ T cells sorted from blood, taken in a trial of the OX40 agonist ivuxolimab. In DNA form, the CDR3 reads TGTGCCAGCAGCCCAGACAGGATCCGCCTCGGGACTGAAGCTTTCTTT. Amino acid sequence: CASSPDRIRLGTEAFF. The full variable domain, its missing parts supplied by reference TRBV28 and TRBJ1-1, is DVKVTQSSRYLVKRTGEKVFLECVQDMDHENMFWYRQDPGLGLRLIYFSYDVKMKEKGDIPEGYSVSREKKERFSLILESASTNQTSMYLCASSPDRIRLGTEAFFGQGTRLTVV.